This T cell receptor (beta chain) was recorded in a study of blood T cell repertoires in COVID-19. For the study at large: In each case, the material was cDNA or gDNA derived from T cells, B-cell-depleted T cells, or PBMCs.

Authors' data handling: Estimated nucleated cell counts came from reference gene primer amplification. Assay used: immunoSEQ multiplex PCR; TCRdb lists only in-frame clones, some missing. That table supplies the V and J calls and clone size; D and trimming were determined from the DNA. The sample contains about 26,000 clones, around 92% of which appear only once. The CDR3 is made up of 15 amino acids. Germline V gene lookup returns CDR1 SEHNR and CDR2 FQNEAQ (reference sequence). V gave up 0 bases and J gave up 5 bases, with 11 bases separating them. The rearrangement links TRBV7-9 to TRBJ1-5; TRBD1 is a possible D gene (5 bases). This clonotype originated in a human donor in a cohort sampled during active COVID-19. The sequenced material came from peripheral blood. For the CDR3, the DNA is TGTGCCAGCAGCTTAGCCGGGGGGTTCGATCAGCCCCAGCATTTT. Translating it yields CASSLAGGFDQPQHF.